Listed here are 15 T cell receptor beta chains from one sample, sequenced in a study of control samples from healthy donors and cancer patients (dated by TCRdb to the early 2020s). Library method: the immunoSEQ multiplex PCR assay. TCRdb carries this immuneACCESS record with in-frame sequences only. Its versions omit some clonotypes, under half of them owing to an unresolved V gene in the studies checked, with the rest unexplained. The sample table records under 150,000 clones; roughly 92% of these occur just once. The ten largest clones add up to around 11% of the sample. The sample taken for sequencing was blood. Source of these receptors: a man younger than 40 in good health.

The J gene is TRBJ2-1, the V gene TRBV29-1, with D uncertain. Germline assignment: CDR1 SQVTM and CDR2 ANQGSEA. Deletions cut 0 bases from V and 15 bases from J, with 15 bases between. This CDR3 comprises 12 residues. CDR3 sequence reads: CSVEDSSVRLFF. CDR3 in DNA: TGCAGCGTTGAAGACAGTTCAGTGCGGTTGTTCTTC.

This clone was counted a single time. The V call is TRBV24-1, the J call TRBJ1-2; 7 bases line up with TRBD1. The germline gives CDR1 KGHDR, CDR2 SFDVKD. This CDR3 has 16 residues. The ends lost 0 bases at V and 0 bases at J; junction bases unmatched: 3. The CDR3 sequence: CATSDLRQGANYGYTF. The CDR3 bases are TGTGCCACCAGTGATTTGAGGCAGGGGGCTAACTATGGCTACACCTTC.

The chain carries TRBV19 and TRBJ1-1; 7 bases fit TRBD1. After removal of 4 bases from V and 5 bases from J, the junction contained 7 bases not matched to a gene. This CDR3 has 14 residues. Germline CDR1 LNHDA, CDR2 SQIVND (reference sequence). CDR3 sequence: CASSSNPGGTEAFF. In DNA, the CDR3 is TGTGCCAGTAGTAGCAACCCAGGGGGGACTGAAGCTTTCTTT.

The rearrangement joins TRBV18 to TRBJ1-5; no reliable D call. Germline V gene sequence: CDR1 KGHSH, CDR2 LQKENI. Trimming cost V 5 bases and J 3 bases, with 8 bases left between them. The CDR3 is 13 residues long. The chain's CDR3 is CASSSGVNQPQHF. For the CDR3, the DNA is TGTGCCAGCTCATCAGGAGTCAATCAGCCCCAGCATTTT.

Points on this clone: A read error may produce the germline difference seen at one junction end. This chain connects TRBV12-3 or TRBV12-4 to TRBJ1-1, with no clear D. This CDR3 is built from 8 residues. The CDR3 reads CASPGSDF. The CDR3, as DNA: TGTGCCAGCCCTGGGAGTGACTTT.

The chain uses TRBV11-2 and TRBJ2-5, with D perhaps TRBD1 (6 bases). Trimming pared 6 bases from V and 7 bases from J, leaving 18 bases between. The germline V gene has CDR1 SGHAT and CDR2 FQNNGV. CDR3 length: 14 amino acids. The CDR3 coding sequence is TGTGCCAGCAGGTTATTACAGGGTGGCCGGACCCAGTACTTC. Its translation is CASRLLQGGRTQYF.

The chain employs TRBV3-1 (or the pseudogene TRBV3-2) and TRBJ2-1; 10 nucleotides match TRBD2. The CDR3 length is 16 residues. The germline CDR1 and CDR2 sequences are LGHDT and YNNKEL (reference sequence). After removal of 3 bases from V and 9 bases from J, the junction contained 11 bases not matched to a gene. CDR3 in amino acids: CASSQAGGLAGVEQFF. CDR3 sequence (DNA): TGTGCCAGCAGCCAGGCCGGGGGTCTAGCGGGAGTTGAGCAGTTCTTC.

V is TRBV10-3 and J is TRBJ1-4; D perhaps matches TRBD1 (6 bases). From germline, CDR1 is ENHRY and CDR2 SYGVKD. The CDR3 totals 16 residues. The V and J ends lost 2 bases and 3 bases respectively, with 13 bases between them. In DNA, the CDR3 is TGTGCCATCAGTGAGACAGGGCCAGCGCCTAATGAAAAACTGTTTTTT. The encoded protein is CAISETGPAPNEKLFF.

The chain is built from TRBV5-1 and TRBJ2-1; D is possibly TRBD2 (6 bases). The CDR3 sequence is 16 residues long. Germline-derived CDR1 and CDR2 are SGHRS and YFSETQ. Trimming pared 0 bases from V and 7 bases from J, leaving 17 bases between. CDR3 nucleotides: TGCGCCAGCAGCTTGGCCGGACTACGGCAGGAGAATGAGCAGTTCTTC. Its translation: CASSLAGLRQENEQFF. Supplemented by reference TRBV5-1 and TRBJ2-1, the full variable domain reads KAGVTQTPRYLIKTRGQQVTLSCSPISGHRSVSWYQQTPGQGLQFLFEYFSETQRNKGNFPGRFSGRQFSNSRSEMNVSTLELGDSALYLCASSLAGLRQENEQFFGPGTRLTVL.

In DNA form, the CDR3 reads TGTGCCAGTAGTAGAGACTCCCTGAGCTCCTACAATGAGCAGTTCTTC. Encoded protein: CASSRDSLSSYNEQFF. The genes are TRBV19 and TRBJ2-1; D not resolved. Germline V gives CDR1 LNHDA, CDR2 SQIVND (reference sequence). V was pared by 4 bases and J by 0 bases, with 13 bases between. This CDR3 region has 16 residues.

The chain links TRBV5-6 to TRBJ2-7; 14 bases are a match to TRBD2. After removal of 0 bases from V and 0 bases from J, the junction contained 8 bases not matched to a gene. Germline V gene lookup returns CDR1 SGHDT and CDR2 YYEEEE. The CDR3 covers 19 residues. As DNA, the CDR3 is TGTGCCAGCAGCTTGGCCGGGACTAGCGGGAGTGGCATCTCCTACGAGCAGTACTTC. It yields the protein CASSLAGTSGSGISYEQYF.

On this clone: Within the sample, other DNA sequences also encode this same CDR3. The CDR3 sequence is CASSYSGTSGYNEQFF. The DNA of the CDR3 is TGTGCCAGCAGTTACTCAGGGACTAGCGGATACAATGAGCAGTTCTTC. The J gene is TRBJ2-1, the V gene TRBV6-5, with 11 bases aligning to TRBD2. Germline assignment: CDR1 MNHEY and CDR2 SVGAGI. This CDR3 contains 16 residues. V was pared by 0 bases and J by 4 bases, with 2 bases of the junction left unmatched.

The CDR3 nucleotides are TGTGCCAGCAGCCAACATGTTGAGACCCAGTACTTC. Translation: CASSQHVETQYF. The chain joins TRBV11-3 to TRBJ2-5; D unclear. V lost 5 bases to trimming and J lost 5 bases, with 9 bases between them. CDR1 is SGHNT, CDR2 YENEEA, per germline. This CDR3 spans 12 amino acids.

For the CDR3, the DNA is TGTGCCACCAGGCGGGGCTCGGACACCGGGGAGCTGTTTTTT. Protein product: CATRRGSDTGELFF. The rearrangement joins TRBV24-1 to TRBJ2-2, with D possibly being TRBD2 (6 bases). Germline lookup yields CDR1 KGHDR and CDR2 SFDVKD. The CDR3 length is 14 residues. Trimming took 7 bases from V and 3 from J, leaving 11 bases between them.

The chain employs TRBV25-1 and TRBJ1-4; D gene ambiguous. V was cut by 3 bases and J by 3 bases, with 5 bases left in between. The germline V gene has CDR1 MGHDK and CDR2 SYGVNS. The length of the CDR3 is 13 residues. CDR3: CASSEQANEKLFF. CDR3 bases: TGTGCCAGCAGTGAGCAGGCTAATGAAAAACTGTTTTTT.